Listed below are T cell receptor beta chains from one sample, sequenced in a study of neurological immune-mediated disorders. TCRdb passed the 5' RACE reads through MiXCR, listing each CDR3 protein once. The sample includes 120,000 or so distinct CDR3 sequences, about 3.2% of them seen just once. Sequencing was carried out using PBMCs. These TCRs come from a woman aged 30 to 39 with multiple sclerosis. CDR3s include the opening cysteine and the closing phenylalanine or tryptophan. D genes are given only for firm matches. The size entry gives once, few or many counts, or a class when the clone is expanded.

cdr3_nt | cdr3_aa | clone_size | v_call | d_call | j_call
TGTGCCAGCAGTCCAGGCGTGGGGGGGTTCTACGAGCAGTACTTC | CASSPGVGGFYEQYF | many | TRBV7-2 | TRBD2 | TRBJ2-7
TGCGCCAGCAGCCCGGACAGTACCTACGAGCAGTACTTC | CASSPDSTYEQYF | many | TRBV5-1 | NA | TRBJ2-7
TGTGCCAGTAGTACTACCGGGACAGCTATCGCTGAAGCTTTCTTT | CASSTTGTAIAEAFF | many | TRBV19 | TRBD1 | TRBJ1-1
TGTGCCAGCAGCTTTAGCGGGAGGACTGACAATGAGCAGTTCTTC | CASSFSGRTDNEQFF | many | TRBV11-3 | TRBD2 | TRBJ2-1
TGCAGTGCTACCCCCCTGGGACAGTCGAACTATGGCTACACCTTC | CSATPLGQSNYGYTF | many | TRBV20-1 | TRBD1 | TRBJ1-2
TGTGCCAGCAGCCAAGGGGCCAGCGAGCAGTACTTC | CASSQGASEQYF | many | TRBV3-1 | NA | TRBJ2-7
TGTGCCAGCAGGTCGACAGAGGAGTCTCAGTACTTC | CASRSTEESQYF | many | TRBV2 | NA | TRBJ2-4
TGCAGTGCTAGAGTAGGGGATGGGGGAGGCAATCAGCCCCAGCATTTT | CSARVGDGGGNQPQHF | many | TRBV20-1 | NA | TRBJ1-5
TGTGCCAGTAGTATATCGGCAGCCAAAGATACGCAGTATTTT | CASSISAAKDTQYF | many | TRBV19 | NA | TRBJ2-3
TGTGCCAGCAGTGTACAGGGGGCTGGAGATACGCAGTATTTT | CASSVQGAGDTQYF | many | TRBV2 | TRBD1 | TRBJ2-3
TGTGCCAGCAGCGTAGCTAACTATGGCTACACCTTC | CASSVANYGYTF | many | TRBV5-6 | NA | TRBJ1-2
TGTGCCAGCTCTCCCGGGACAGGGCAGTCCTACGAGCAGTACTTC | CASSPGTGQSYEQYF | few | TRBV18 | TRBD1 | TRBJ2-7
TGTGCCAGCTCACTATCGGATGCTCAAGAGACCCAGTACTTC | CASSLSDAQETQYF | many | TRBV18 | NA | TRBJ2-5
TGTGCCAGCAGCCCGACCACAGGGTTTGACTATGGCTACACCTTC | CASSPTTGFDYGYTF | many | TRBV11-2 | NA | TRBJ1-2
TGCAGTGCTAGATCCGCTGGAGCGGGGGGTTACAATGAGCAGTTCTTC | CSARSAGAGGYNEQFF | many | TRBV20-1 | TRBD2 | TRBJ2-1
TGTGCCAGCAGCTTGCAGACGACAGACTCCTACGAGCAGTACTTC | CASSLQTTDSYEQYF | many | TRBV5-6 | NA | TRBJ2-7
TGTGCCAGCAGCTTATTTCTTGGCACTGAAGCTTTCTTT | CASSLFLGTEAFF | many | TRBV7-9 | NA | TRBJ1-1
TGTGCCAGCAGCGTGGGACTCGACTCCTACGAGCAGTACTTC | CASSVGLDSYEQYF | many | TRBV7-8 | NA | TRBJ2-7
TGTGCCAGCGCGGACGGTGGGAATTCACCCCTCCACTTT | CASADGGNSPLHF | many | TRBV6-5 | NA | TRBJ1-6
TGTGCCAGCAGTTTCGGGCTTTGGAGCAATCAGCCCCAGCATTTT | CASSFGLWSNQPQHF | many | TRBV12-3/TRBV12-4 | NA | TRBJ1-5
TGTGCCAGCAGTTACTCGAATCAGGGAGGGACTGAAGCTTTCTTT | CASSYSNQGGTEAFF | many | TRBV6-5 | NA | TRBJ1-1
TGCAGTGCTGGTAGGACTAGCGGGGGACGTGAGCAGTTCTTC | CSAGRTSGGREQFF | many | TRBV20-1 | TRBD2 | TRBJ2-1
TGTGCCAGCAGTTCATCAGGGGGCCACTACGAGCAGTACTTC | CASSSSGGHYEQYF | many | TRBV6-5 | TRBD1 | TRBJ2-7
TGTGCCAGCAGCCTTGGGGGACAGGGGAGACCTAGCTACACCTTC | CASSLGGQGRPSYTF | many | TRBV3-1 | TRBD1 | TRBJ1-2
TGTGCCAGCAGCATCAGGACATGGGGTACCGGGGAGCTGTTTTTT | CASSIRTWGTGELFF | many | TRBV5-6 | NA | TRBJ2-2
TGTGCCACCAGCAGATCTCCCTACGCTGAAGCTTTCTTT | CATSRSPYAEAFF | many | TRBV15 | NA | TRBJ1-1
TGTGCCAGCAGGAACCCCACTAGCGGGAGTTACGAGCAGTACTTC | CASRNPTSGSYEQYF | many | TRBV6-5 | TRBD2 | TRBJ2-7
TGTGCCAGCAGCTTGGTTATAGCCTACGAGCAGTACTTC | CASSLVIAYEQYF | many | TRBV5-6 | NA | TRBJ2-7
TGCAGCGTTGAAATCTGGGATAGCTCCTACAATGAGCAGTTCTTC | CSVEIWDSSYNEQFF | many | TRBV29-1 | NA | TRBJ2-1
TGCAGTGCCCCGGACCTCCAGGGGGCTTCCTACAATGAGCAGTTCTTC | CSAPDLQGASYNEQFF | many | TRBV20-1 | TRBD1 | TRBJ2-1
TGCAGTGCAAACCCCGGTCGGACTCCCAGCAATGAGCAGTTCTTC | CSANPGRTPSNEQFF | few | TRBV20-1 | NA | TRBJ2-1
TGTGCCAGCAGCCAGGGGACCGCCACCCTCTCCTACGAGCAGTACTTC | CASSQGTATLSYEQYF | few | TRBV7-8 | NA | TRBJ2-7
TGTGCCAGCAGTGAAGACAGTTTTACAGTAACCCCGCGCGGGGAGCTGTTTTTT | CASSEDSFTVTPRGELFF | many | TRBV2 | NA | TRBJ2-2
TGCAGTGCGGAGGACAGGGCCACCTTCCCAGATACGCAGTATTTT | CSAEDRATFPDTQYF | few | TRBV20-1 | TRBD1 | TRBJ2-3
TGTGCCAGCAGTTACGGCAGATCCCTCACAGATACGCAGTATTTT | CASSYGRSLTDTQYF | many | TRBV6-5 | NA | TRBJ2-3
TGCAGTGCTAGACAAGAGACCCAGTACTTC | CSARQETQYF | many | TRBV20-1 | NA | TRBJ2-5
TGCAGTGCTAGCCTACGCTCCTGGGGGGACACTGAAGCTTTCTTT | CSASLRSWGDTEAFF | many | TRBV20-1 | NA | TRBJ1-1
TGTGCCACCAGCAGAGATGGGGCTAGCGGCTACGAGCAGTACTTC | CATSRDGASGYEQYF | many | TRBV15 | TRBD2 | TRBJ2-7
TGTGCCAGCAGTTCCGGGACTAGCGGGAGAGAGCAGTTCTTC | CASSSGTSGREQFF | many | TRBV5-6 | TRBD2 | TRBJ2-1
TGTGCCAGCAGCCCACAGGGAGGCACTGGAAACACCATATATTTT | CASSPQGGTGNTIYF | many | TRBV7-2 | NA | TRBJ1-3
TGCGCCAGCAGTAGCGGGGGAAACACAGATACGCAGTATTTT | CASSSGGNTDTQYF | many | TRBV5-1 | TRBD2 | TRBJ2-3
TGTGCCAGCAGTTACTGGAGTACAGGAGCTTTCTTT | CASSYWSTGAFF | many | TRBV6-2/TRBV6-3 | NA | TRBJ1-1
TGTGCCAGCAGCCACCAGGGAGAGACCCAGTACTTC | CASSHQGETQYF | many | TRBV3-1 | NA | TRBJ2-5
TGCAGTGCTGACAGGGGGCGCGGGACTAGCGGGGGGGCCCTGATGGCGCAGTATTTT | CSADRGRGTSGGALMAQYF | many | TRBV20-1 | TRBD2 | TRBJ2-3
TGCGCCAGCAGCCAAGAGAGCCATACAGATACGCAGTATTTT | CASSQESHTDTQYF | many | TRBV4-3 | NA | TRBJ2-3
TGTGCCAGCAGTACTCCAATGACAGCTAGAGGGTCCTACGAGCAGTACTTC | CASSTPMTARGSYEQYF | many | TRBV25-1 | NA | TRBJ2-7
TGCGCCAGCAGCTTGGAGGGCGGGAGAGCCTACAATGAGCAGTTCTTC | CASSLEGGRAYNEQFF | many | TRBV5-1 | TRBD2 | TRBJ2-1